The 10 T cell receptor beta chains below all came from one sample that was sequenced in a study of CD8 T cells in ankylosing spondylitis. TCRdb re-called the 5' RACE reads through MiXCR, storing one row per CDR3 protein. The table records about 92,000 distinct CDR3 sequences, around 9.4% of them present only once. Material for sequencing was blood, either unsorted or a sorted T cell fraction (not recorded which). These receptors originate from a male donor with ankylosing spondylitis or in good health (not recorded which).

This clonotype has just one count. A much larger clone differs from this one at a single base, so this may be a read error. This rearrangement joins TRBV18 to TRBJ2-1, with 8 bases identical to TRBD1. This CDR3 contains 16 residues. The germline CDR1 and CDR2 sequences are KGHSH and LQKENI. The trim removed 8 bases at V and 5 bases at J, leaving 14 bases unmatched. The chain's CDR3 is CASPQTPGQDNNEQFF. In DNA form, the CDR3 reads TGTGCCAGCCCACAAACTCCGGGACAGGACAACAATGAGCAGTTCTTC.

In its sample, this clonotype was seen many times. The chain joins TRBV7-2 to TRBJ2-7; a possible D gene is TRBD2 (5 bases). CDR1 SGHTA and CDR2 FQGNSA come from the germline V gene. V lost 6 bases, J lost 3 bases, and 15 bases lay in between. The CDR3 spans 14 residues. The chain's CDR3 is CASRLPGGSYEQYF. The CDR3 coding sequence is TGTGCCAGCAGGCTCCCGGGTGGGAGCTACGAGCAGTACTTC. Full variable domain (rest looked up from reference TRBV7-2 and TRBJ2-7): GAGVSQSPSNKVTEKGKDVELRCDPISGHTALYWYRQSLGQGLEFLIYFQGNSAPDKSGLPSDRFSAERTGGSVSTLTIQRTQQEDSAVYLCASRLPGGSYEQYFGPGTRLTVT.

This clonotype was counted ten times or more. J is TRBJ1-2 and V is TRBV18; TRBD1 is a possible D gene (5 bases). Between the trimmed V and J ends, which lost 3 bases and 0 bases, there was a span of 8 bases. Germline loops: CDR1 KGHSH, CDR2 LQKENI. The length of the CDR3 is 14 residues. The chain's CDR3 is CASSPRTPNYGYTF. The CDR3, as DNA: TGTGCCAGCTCACCTAGGACACCTAACTATGGCTACACCTTC.

This clonotype has at least ten counts. This sequence joins TRBV10-2 and TRBJ2-5; a weak D match, TRBD2 (6 bases). Trimming stripped 2 bases from V and 9 bases from J, with 10 bases between. Germline CDR1 and CDR2: WSHSY and SAAADI. The CDR3 runs to 12 residues. CDR3 in DNA: TGCGCCAGCAGTGAGCCCTGGAGGGCCCAGTACTTC. It is translated as CASSEPWRAQYF.

On this clonotype: A clone one base away is much larger, so this may be a read error. This chain joins TRBV12-2 and TRBJ1-5. TRBV12-2 is a documented pseudogene. The CDR3 loop spans 11 amino acids. In DNA, the CDR3 is TGTGCAAGTCGCTTCGGAGAGCCCCAGCATTTT. Protein: CASRFGEPQHF.

This clonotype came up many times. The CDR3 region has the DNA TGTGCCAGCAGCCCAACCCGGCGGTATCCTACAGATGAGCAGTTCTTC. Its protein product is CASSPTRRYPTDEQFF. V and J are TRBV7-2 and TRBJ2-1, with D uncertain. The CDR3 is 16 amino acids. V lost 5 bases and J 8 bases, leaving 22 bases between the germline ends. Germline loops: CDR1 SGHTA, CDR2 FQGNSA.

This clonotype was seen ten or more times. The chain uses TRBV9 and TRBJ2-1, with TRBD2 identical over 10 bases. J lost 9 bases, V lost 5 bases, and 5 bases had no gene match. The CDR3 length is 13 residues. CDR1 is SGDLS and CDR2 is YYNGEE in the germline V gene. CDR3: CASSSGGLTEQFF. In DNA, the CDR3 is TGTGCCAGCAGTAGCGGGGGGTTGACTGAGCAGTTCTTC.

This clonotype was seen ten or more times. The rearrangement joins TRBV29-1 to TRBJ2-7, with D possibly being TRBD1 (6 bases). Trimming removed 8 bases from V and 3 bases from J, with 14 bases in between. The CDR3 sequence is 12 residues long. Per germline, CDR1 SQVTM and CDR2 ANQGSEA. The CDR3 DNA reads as TGCAGCACCTCGGGGACATACTACGAGCAGTACTTC. This translates into CSTSGTYYEQYF.

This clonotype occurred many times. V and J are TRBV28 and TRBJ1-2, with no clear D. The CDR3 runs to 13 residues. V dropped 4 bases and J dropped 4 bases, with 10 bases sitting between them. CDR1 is MDHEN and CDR2 is SYDVKM in the germline V gene. The CDR3 is CASSSNNIYGYTF. Here the CDR3 DNA reads TGTGCCAGCAGTTCCAACAACATCTATGGCTACACCTTC.

Turning to this clonotype: A read error may explain this, as a much larger clone is one base away. This rearrangement joins TRBV2 to TRBJ2-1; D gene uncertain. Germline CDR1 is SNHLY and CDR2 is FYNNEI. The length of the CDR3 is 13 residues. The CDR3 nucleotides are TGTGCCTGCAGTGATAAAGGGATCGATGAGCAGTTCTTC. Its translation is CACSDKGIDEQFF.